This is a list of T cell receptor beta chains from one sample in a study of T cell repertoires in cytomegalovirus infection. Their antigens are not known. One entry per CDR3 protein, called by TCRdb with MiXCR from the reads. The sample lists more than 45,000 distinct CDR3 sequences, approximately 36% occurring once. The source material was PBMCs, sequenced either directly or after in vitro stimulation (not recorded which). These receptors originate from a human donor in good health (CMV status not recorded). Some clones in this sample may be carry-over from other donors' samples. Each CDR3 is given with its conserved first and last residue. A D gene is named only where the DNA matches it firmly. Clone size is shown for a subset of rows, as once, few, many or a class of expanded clone.

>TRBV19|TRBJ2-2|NA|NA
TGTGCCAGTAAACGTGGTTCCCCTACACTGAAGAACACCGGGGAGCTGTTTTTT
CASKRGSPTLKNTGELFF
>TRBV5-1|TRBJ1-1|NA|TRBD1
TGCGCCAGCAGCTTGAATTCGGGGACAGGGGACACTGAAGCTTTCTTT
CASSLNSGTGDTEAFF
>TRBV11-2|TRBJ2-1|NA|TRBD1
TGTGCCAGCAGCGTCCGCGGTTCCAGGGGGATATCTACCAATGAGCAGTTCTTC
CASSVRGSRGISTNEQFF
>TRBV18|TRBJ2-1|once|TRBD2
TGTGCCAGCTCACTACTAGCGGGGGACAATGAGCAGTTCTTC
CASSLLAGDNEQFF
>TRBV20-1|TRBJ2-7|NA|TRBD2
TGCAGTGCTAGAGGACTAGCGGGACTCGAGCAGTACTTC
CSARGLAGLEQYF
>TRBV7-2|TRBJ2-5|NA|TRBD1
TGTGCCAGCAGTTCTAGGACAGGCGGAGAGACCCAGTACTTC
CASSSRTGGETQYF
>TRBV7-2|TRBJ2-5|NA|TRBD1
TGTGCCAGCAGCTTGGGACAGCAAGAGACCCAGTACTTC
CASSLGQQETQYF
>TRBV7-2|TRBJ1-6|NA|NA
TGTGCCAGCAGCGTGGGCAAGGGTTCACCCCTCCACTTT
CASSVGKGSPLHF
>TRBV7-9|TRBJ2-7|NA|NA
TGTGCCAGCAGCTTAGCGCACGCCGGTGACGAGCAGTACTTC
CASSLAHAGDEQYF
>TRBV7-6|TRBJ2-3|many|TRBD2
TGTGCCAGCAGCTTACTAGCGGGATCGGATACGCAGTATTTT
CASSLLAGSDTQYF
>TRBV7-8|TRBJ1-3|once|NA
TGTGCCAGCAGCCAGAACTCTGGAAACACCATATATTTT
CASSQNSGNTIYF
>TRBV12-3/TRBV12-4|TRBJ1-5|NA|NA
TGTGCCAGCAGCCCCCCTCTTCGGCCCCAGCATTTT
CASSPPLRPQHF
>TRBV7-2|TRBJ2-3|NA|NA
TGTGCCAGCAGCCCTGGGGCGGCAGATACGCAGTATTTT
CASSPGAADTQYF
>TRBV28|TRBJ2-3|NA|NA
TGTGCCAGCACTTTAAGTGGGCCAGATACGCAGTATTTT
CASTLSGPDTQYF
>TRBV20-1|TRBJ2-3|few|TRBD1
TGCAGTGCTAGAGGGACAGGGACCTCAGATACGCAGTATTTT
CSARGTGTSDTQYF
>TRBV28|TRBJ2-5|NA|TRBD2
TGTGCCAGCAGTTTAAGCGGGGCGAGAGAGACCCAGTACTTC
CASSLSGARETQYF
>TRBV5-6|TRBJ2-1|NA|NA
TGTGCCAGCAGCTTGGTTTTGCCGGGTTACAATGAGCAGTTCTTC
CASSLVLPGYNEQFF